This passage covers 23 T cell receptor beta chains from one sample sequenced in a study of blood T cell repertoires in COVID-19. The assay was immunoSEQ multiplex PCR, and TCRdb's table has in-frame clones only and misses some. There are over 130,000 clones in the sample; approximately 80% occur only once, and approximately 4.5% lies in the top ten. The sample was peripheral blood. The receptors originated from a woman older than 75 with active or convalescent COVID-19.

This clone has just a few counts. The rearrangement uses TRBV11-2 and TRBJ1-2, with 8 bases aligning to TRBD1. V was clipped by 5 bases and J by 5 bases; unmatched bases: 7. Germline loops: CDR1 SGHAT, CDR2 FQNNGV. There are 14 residues in the CDR3. The CDR3 loop is CASSEDRGRYGYTF. CDR3 nucleotide sequence: TGTGCCAGCAGCGAAGACAGGGGCAGGTATGGCTACACCTTC.

V gene TRBV27 combines with J gene TRBJ2-3; 9 bases fit TRBD2. The CDR3 is 15 amino acids. Per the germline V gene, CDR1 is MNHEY and CDR2 is SMNVEV (reference sequence). With 4 bases clipped from V and 7 bases from J, the junction kept 9 bases outside the gene matches. The chain's CDR3 is CASSWLAGGRNTQYF. In DNA form, the CDR3 reads TGTGCCAGCAGTTGGCTTGCGGGGGGGCGAAATACGCAGTATTTT.

The chain carries TRBV9 and TRBJ1-1; 9 nucleotides line up with TRBD1. This CDR3 has 15 residues. The V gene's germline CDR1 is SGDLS and CDR2 YYNGEE. The ends lost 2 bases at V and 1 base at J; junction bases unmatched: 3. The CDR3 sequence: CASSVTGGRNTEAFF. Written as DNA, the CDR3 is TGTGCCAGCAGCGTTACAGGGGGCCGGAACACTGAAGCTTTCTTT.

The rearrangement links TRBV11-2 to TRBJ2-1; tentative D call: TRBD1 (6 bases). Trimming removed 0 bases from V and 7 bases from J, with 10 bases in between. Germline CDR1 is SGHAT and CDR2 is FQNNGV. This CDR3 contains 14 residues. The CDR3 coding sequence is TGTGCCAGCAGCTTAGAGGTGGGGGCGAATGAGCAGTTCTTC. Protein product: CASSLEVGANEQFF.

In DNA, the CDR3 is TGTGCCAGCAGCTCCCGGGACAGGAATTCACCCCTCCACTTT. Amino acid sequence: CASSSRDRNSPLHF. The chain carries TRBV5-4 and TRBJ1-6, with 8 nucleotides matching TRBD1. The CDR3 sequence is 14 residues long. With V trimmed by 3 bases and J by 7 bases, 3 bases remained unmatched. From germline, CDR1 is SGHNT and CDR2 YYREEE (reference sequence).

Concerning this clone itself: This likely stems from a read error, as it lies one base from a far larger clone. CDR3 sequence reads: CASSRGQGYGYTF. The CDR3, as DNA: TGTGCCAGCAGCCGAGGACAGGGCTATGGCTACACCTTC. The chain carries TRBV11-2 and TRBJ1-2; 8 nucleotides agree with TRBD1. CDR3 size: 13 residues. The V and J ends lost 5 bases and 4 bases, in that order; junction bases with no gene match: 3. From germline, CDR1 is SGHAT and CDR2 FQNNGV.

This clone was seen more than once but under ten times. The V call is TRBV11-2, the J call TRBJ1-5; unclear D gene. CDR1 SGHAT and CDR2 FQNNGV come from the germline V gene. CDR3 size: 14 residues. The ends were cut back, 1 base at V and 4 bases at J, with 8 bases in the middle. The CDR3, as DNA: TGTGCCAGCAGCTTAGGTCTTTTGAATCAGCCCCAGCATTTT. Its protein product is CASSLGLLNQPQHF.

This clone showed up just once. J is TRBJ1-2 and V is TRBV28; D is uncertain. The length of the CDR3 is 12 residues. Germline CDR1 is MDHEN and CDR2 is SYDVKM. The V gene lost 11 bases and the J gene lost 6 bases, with 16 bases spanning the gap. The CDR3 region has the DNA TGTGCCGCCGGAGGCATCGGCGATGGCTACACCTTC. Its protein is CAAGGIGDGYTF.

The rearrangement joins TRBV6-1 to TRBJ2-2; D is perhaps TRBD1 (5 bases). Trimming took off 1 base at V and 6 bases at J, with 9 bases between the two ends. Germline V gene sequence: CDR1 MNHNS, CDR2 SASEGT. The CDR3 runs 14 residues. Written as DNA, the CDR3 is TGTGCCAGCAGTGAAGTGGGCAGGGCCGGGGAGCTGTTTTTT. Residues: CASSEVGRAGELFF.

The rearrangement links TRBV6-5 to TRBJ1-5; D perhaps matches TRBD1 (5 bases). V dropped 4 bases and J dropped 4 bases, with 14 bases sitting between them. Looked up from germline, CDR1 is MNHEY and CDR2 is SVGAGI. This CDR3 contains 15 residues. The CDR3 DNA reads as TGTGCCAGCAGTTCCCGTGAAGGGGCGAATCAGCCCCAGCATTTT. This codes for CASSSREGANQPQHF.

The chain uses TRBV6-5 and TRBJ1-3; weak D call: TRBD1 (6 bases). The ends were cut back, 7 bases at V and 7 bases at J, with 20 bases in the middle. Germline V gene lookup returns CDR1 MNHEY and CDR2 SVGAGI. The CDR3 extends over 15 amino acids. This chain's CDR3 is CASISYGTGMNTIYF. CDR3 in DNA: TGTGCCAGCATCAGTTATGGCACAGGGATGAACACCATATATTTT.

The gene calls are TRBV20-1 and TRBJ1-5, with 9 bases fitting TRBD1. V lost 3 bases to trimming and J lost 0 bases; unmatched junction nucleotides: 12. From germline, CDR1 is DFQATT and CDR2 SNEGSKA (reference sequence). The CDR3 has 18 residues. CDR3: CSASRGGQGPYSNQPQHF. As DNA, the CDR3 is TGCAGTGCTAGTCGGGGGGGACAGGGTCCTTATAGCAATCAGCCCCAGCATTTT.

V gene TRBV5-6 combines with J gene TRBJ2-1; TRBD2 matches at 12 bases. Trimming removed 2 bases from V and 8 bases from J; junction bases left unmatched: 8. The CDR3 loop spans 16 amino acids. CDR1 is SGHDT and CDR2 is YYEEEE in the germline V gene. The chain's CDR3 is CASSFGLAGIIDEQFF. The CDR3 DNA follows: TGTGCCAGCAGCTTCGGACTAGCGGGGATAATCGATGAGCAGTTCTTC.

The V call is TRBV30, the J call TRBJ1-6; the D gene is possibly TRBD1 (6 bases). The ends were cut back, 4 bases at V and 10 bases at J, with 17 bases in the middle. The CDR3 loop spans 14 amino acids. Germline V gene data show CDR1 as GTSNPN and CDR2 as SVGIG (reference sequence). The CDR3 protein is CAWIQGSEYSPLHF. The CDR3 DNA sequence: TGTGCCTGGATACAGGGATCCGAGTACTCACCCCTCCACTTT.

The rearrangement uses TRBV19 and TRBJ2-3; no clear D gene. Germline CDR1 is LNHDA and CDR2 is SQIVND (reference sequence). The CDR3 is made up of 13 amino acids. Trimming removed 5 bases at V and 1 base at J, with 7 bases between. The CDR3 loop is CASSPPGTDTQYF. The CDR3 nucleotides read TGTGCCAGTAGTCCGCCGGGCACAGATACGCAGTATTTT.

Regarding this clone: At the DNA level, this CDR3 is encoded by other sequences in the same sample as well. This sequence joins TRBV5-1 and TRBJ1-2; 7 bases align to TRBD1. The V segment lost 0 bases and the J segment 1 base; nucleotides outside the gene matches: 0. CDR3 length: 14 residues. In germline, CDR1 is SGHRS, CDR2 YFSETQ. CDR3 sequence (DNA): TGCGCCAGCAGCTTGGACAGGGGTAACTATGGCTACACCTTC. It specifies CASSLDRGNYGYTF.

The V and J genes are TRBV25-1 and TRBJ2-2; the D is unclear. V lost 4 bases to trimming and J lost 5 bases, with 11 bases between them. Looked up from germline, CDR1 is MGHDK and CDR2 is SYGVNS. This CDR3 is 14 amino acids long. This CDR3 is CASSAQLRTGELFF. CDR3 DNA: TGTGCCAGCAGTGCCCAGCTGAGGACCGGGGAGCTGTTTTTT.

This clone was counted a single time. The chain employs TRBV14 and TRBJ2-3, with D possibly being TRBD2 (6 bases). The germline V and J ends were trimmed by 1 base and 6 bases, with 11 bases remaining between them. The CDR3 has 14 amino acids. The V gene's germline CDR1 is SGHDN and CDR2 FVKESK. CDR3 residues: CASSQVGAGDTQYF. CDR3 DNA: TGTGCCAGCAGCCAAGTAGGGGCGGGGGATACGCAGTATTTT.

The chain is built from TRBV9 and TRBJ1-5; D perhaps matches TRBD1 (6 bases). The CDR3 has 13 amino acids. CDR1 SGDLS and CDR2 YYNGEE come from the germline V gene. The V and J ends lost 3 bases and 6 bases respectively, with 10 bases between them. CDR3 sequence (DNA): TGTGCCAGCAGCGGACGAGGGGGTCAGCCCCAGCATTTT. This sequence encodes CASSGRGGQPQHF.

The chain employs TRBV27 and TRBJ2-7; 7 bases fit TRBD1. V was pared by 4 bases and J by 1 base, with 1 base of the junction left unmatched. Germline-derived CDR1 and CDR2 are MNHEY and SMNVEV (reference sequence). This CDR3 is built from 13 residues. CDR3 sequence (DNA): TGTGCCAGCAGTTGGGGACAGTCCTACGAGCAGTACTTC. It encodes CASSWGQSYEQYF.

In its sample, this clone was seen once. The chain combines TRBV5-1 with TRBJ2-1, with TRBD2 as a possible D gene (6 bases). The V gene's germline CDR1 is SGHRS and CDR2 YFSETQ. This CDR3 has 14 residues. V lost 6 bases, J lost 5 bases, and 15 bases lay in between. The CDR3 region has the DNA TGCGCCAGCACCACCGGGACTGCCAACAATGAGCAGTTCTTC. It is translated as CASTTGTANNEQFF.

This clone appeared once. This rearrangement joins TRBV5-1 to TRBJ1-4; D ambiguous. Per the germline V gene, CDR1 is SGHRS and CDR2 is YFSETQ. The CDR3 runs to 15 residues. V lost 0 bases and J 4 bases, leaving 10 bases between the germline ends. CDR3 residues: CASSLGVGGNEKLFF. The CDR3 DNA is TGCGCCAGCAGCTTGGGGGTTGGAGGTAATGAAAAACTGTTTTTT. The variable domain in full, completed from reference TRBV5-1 and TRBJ1-4, reads KAGVTQTPRYLIKTRGQQVTLSCSPISGHRSVSWYQQTPGQGLQFLFEYFSETQRNKGNFPGRFSGRQFSNSRSEMNVSTLELGDSALYLCASSLGVGGNEKLFFGSGTQLSVL.

This clone occurred many times. V gene TRBV5-4 combines with J gene TRBJ2-2; possibly TRBD2 for D (6 bases). The V end lost 4 bases, the J end lost 6 bases, and 13 bases lay between the germline ends. This CDR3 has 14 residues. The germline CDR1 and CDR2 sequences are SGHNT and YYREEE (reference sequence). The CDR3 coding sequence is TGTGCCAGCAGCCGGGAGTCTAGCGCCGGGGAGCTGTTTTTT. As protein: CASSRESSAGELFF.